This TCR beta chain was identified in a study of blood T cell repertoires in COVID-19. About the study: T cells, B-cell-depleted T cells, or PBMCs supplied cDNA or gDNA.

Per the study methods: From reference gene primer amplification, estimates of nucleated cell counts were derived. Generated by immunoSEQ multiplex PCR, the TCRdb table keeps only in-frame clones and is missing some. That table is the source of V, J and clone size, and D and trimming were worked out from the DNA. This sample has fewer than 450,000 clones, with around nine tenths found just once. The CDR3 loop spans 13 amino acids. Germline V gene data show CDR1 as SGHTA and CDR2 as FQGNSA. Trimming cost V 6 bases and J 5 bases, with 11 bases left between them. The rearrangement uses TRBV7-2 and TRBJ1-5; tentative D call: TRBD1 (6 bases). This clonotype was obtained from a woman aged 70 to 79 with COVID-19, enrolled during active disease. The specimen sequenced was peripheral blood. Here the CDR3 reads CASRRDTDQPQHF. The CDR3, as DNA: TGTGCCAGCAGACGGGACACCGATCAGCCCCAGCATTTT.